These 19 T cell receptor beta chains came from one sample sequenced in a study of blood T cells in healthy people across ages. A second 7 to 11 cycle PCR used barcoded and J-beta primers. TCRdb redid the calling of the 5' RACE reads with MiXCR, one entry per CDR3 protein. The sample includes roughly 1.5 million distinct CDR3 sequences, roughly 43% of them seen just once. The material sequenced was blood. The receptors were sampled from a woman aged 18-30 years in good health.

A few counts support this clonotype. The V call is TRBV20-1, the J call TRBJ2-4; 7 bases map to TRBD1. V trimming: 7 bases; J trimming: 1 base; junction bases outside the gene matches: 10. Germline assignment: CDR1 DFQATT and CDR2 SNEGSKA (reference sequence). This CDR3 has 15 residues. CDR3 amino acids: CSDHRGSPAKNIQYF. The CDR3, as DNA: TGCAGTGATCACAGGGGCTCCCCGGCCAAAAACATTCAGTACTTC.

This clonotype was seen at least ten times. The chain joins TRBV20-1 to TRBJ2-1, with no clear D. V lost 6 bases, J lost 5 bases, and 8 bases lay in between. The CDR3 contains 11 residues. Germline lookup yields CDR1 DFQATT and CDR2 SNEGSKA (reference sequence). The DNA of the CDR3 is TGCAGTGCAACACGGGACAATGAGCAGTTCTTC. Translation: CSATRDNEQFF.

The chain carries TRBV18 and TRBJ2-1; TRBD2 is a possible D gene (6 bases). Trimming took off 3 bases at V and 7 bases at J, with 16 bases between the two ends. The CDR3 has 15 residues. Germline loops: CDR1 KGHSH, CDR2 LQKENI. This CDR3 is CASSPTSSWGNEQFF. The CDR3 DNA reads as TGTGCCAGCTCACCGACTAGTTCGTGGGGGAATGAGCAGTTCTTC.

This chain uses TRBV7-2 with TRBJ1-1; no clear D. Germline loops: CDR1 SGHTA, CDR2 FQGNSA. The germline V and J ends were trimmed by 5 bases and 1 base, with 11 bases remaining between them. The CDR3 consists of 14 residues. This CDR3 reads CASSTQTRNTEAFF. The CDR3, as DNA: TGTGCCAGCAGCACCCAAACAAGGAACACTGAAGCTTTCTTT.

This clonotype was picked up a small number of times. The rearrangement joins TRBV6-5 to TRBJ1-1, with TRBD1 as a possible D gene (5 bases). Germline V gene sequence: CDR1 MNHEY, CDR2 SVGAGI. The germline V and J ends were trimmed by 5 bases and 2 bases, with 9 bases remaining between them. This CDR3 region has 13 residues. The CDR3: CASSTGYNTEAFF. The CDR3 nucleotides read TGTGCCAGCAGTACAGGCTATAACACTGAAGCTTTCTTT.

J is TRBJ1-1 and V is TRBV28; the match to TRBD1 covers 8 bases. Germline V gene data show CDR1 as MDHEN and CDR2 as SYDVKM. V gave up 5 bases and J gave up 1 base; unmatched junction bases: 9. This CDR3 region has 16 residues. The DNA of the CDR3 is TGTGCCAGCAGTCCGAGGAACAGGGGGGGGAACACTGAAGCTTTCTTT. Amino acid sequence: CASSPRNRGGNTEAFF. Drawing the rest from reference TRBV28 and TRBJ1-1, the complete variable domain is DVKVTQSSRYLVKRTGEKVFLECVQDMDHENMFWYRQDPGLGLRLIYFSYDVKMKEKGDIPEGYSVSREKKERFSLILESASTNQTSMYLCASSPRNRGGNTEAFFGQGTRLTVV.

This clonotype was counted a single time. V gene TRBV7-2 combines with J gene TRBJ2-5, with 8 bases fitting TRBD2. The germline V gene has CDR1 SGHTA and CDR2 FQGNSA. This CDR3 has 15 residues. With 1 base clipped from V and 2 bases from J, the junction kept 3 bases outside the gene matches. CDR3 bases: TGTGCCAGCAGCTTAGACAGCGGGAGACAAGAGACCCAGTACTTC. This translates into CASSLDSGRQETQYF. The variable domain in full, completed from reference TRBV7-2 and TRBJ2-5, reads GAGVSQSPSNKVTEKGKDVELRCDPISGHTALYWYRQSLGQGLEFLIYFQGNSAPDKSGLPSDRFSAERTGGSVSTLTIQRTQQEDSAVYLCASSLDSGRQETQYFGPGTRLLVL.

This chain's CDR3 is CASRTTAGPSYNEQFF. CDR3 nucleotide sequence: TGTGCCAGCAGAACCACGGCCGGGCCCTCCTACAATGAGCAGTTCTTC. The J gene is TRBJ2-1, the V gene TRBV7-2; no firm D call. The CDR3 covers 16 residues. V lost 6 bases, J lost 0 bases, and 15 bases lay in between. Germline V CDR1 and CDR2: SGHTA, FQGNSA. Filled out from reference TRBV7-2 and TRBJ2-1, the complete variable domain reads GAGVSQSPSNKVTEKGKDVELRCDPISGHTALYWYRQSLGQGLEFLIYFQGNSAPDKSGLPSDRFSAERTGGSVSTLTIQRTQQEDSAVYLCASRTTAGPSYNEQFFGPGTRLTVL.

The chain combines TRBV5-1 with TRBJ1-1; no reliable D call. The ends were cut back, 1 base at V and 10 bases at J, with 8 bases in the middle. The germline V gene has CDR1 SGHRS and CDR2 YFSETQ. The CDR3 has 11 residues. Here the CDR3 DNA reads TGCGCCAGCAGCTTGAACGGTGGAGCTTTCTTT. Protein: CASSLNGGAFF.

This clonotype has just a few counts. V usage is TRBV20-1 and J usage is TRBJ1-5; D perhaps matches TRBD1 (6 bases). Germline CDR1 DFQATT, CDR2 SNEGSKA (reference sequence). The CDR3 is made up of 13 amino acids. Trimming stripped 4 bases from V and 3 bases from J, with 10 bases between. The CDR3 coding sequence is TGCAGTGCTACCCGGGACAACAATCAGCCCCAGCATTTT. Translating gives CSATRDNNQPQHF.

This rearrangement joins TRBV7-2 to TRBJ2-1, with 8 positions matching TRBD1. In germline, CDR1 is SGHTA, CDR2 FQGNSA. CDR3 length: 16 residues. J lost 7 bases, V lost 5 bases, and 13 bases had no gene match. The CDR3 is CASSTHRGSWSNEQFF. CDR3 DNA: TGTGCCAGCAGCACCCACAGGGGGTCGTGGTCTAATGAGCAGTTCTTC.

The chain recombines TRBV24-1 with TRBJ2-5, with D unclear. Germline CDR1 and CDR2: KGHDR and SFDVKD. The V gene lost 5 bases and the J gene lost 11 bases, with 29 bases spanning the gap. There are 17 residues in the CDR3. The CDR3 sequence: CATSGLPGKGDHNEQYF. CDR3 DNA sequence: TGTGCCACCAGTGGTCTTCCTGGAAAGGGCGACCACAATGAGCAGTACTTC.

This chain connects TRBV6-5 to TRBJ2-1, with 7 nucleotides matching TRBD2. V was clipped by 10 bases and J by 1 base; unmatched bases: 7. Looked up from germline, CDR1 is MNHEY and CDR2 is SVGAGI. CDR3 size: 14 residues. In DNA, the CDR3 is TGTGCCACCACTCCTAGCGGATCCTACAATGAGCAGTTCTTC. This sequence encodes CATTPSGSYNEQFF.

This clonotype was counted a few times. CDR3 nucleotide sequence: TGTGCCAGCAGCTTAACAGCTAGCGGTTACAATGAGCAGTTCTTC. This gives the protein CASSLTASGYNEQFF. This chain uses TRBV7-3 with TRBJ2-1, with 7 bases fitting TRBD2. CDR3 length: 15 residues. CDR1 is SGHTA and CDR2 is FQGTGA in the germline V gene. V lost 0 bases and J lost 4; bases outside the gene matches: 3.

This clonotype was seen once. The CDR3 protein is CASSPSTGGSYNEQFF. The CDR3 coding sequence is TGTGCCAGCAGCCCTTCGACAGGGGGCTCCTACAATGAGCAGTTCTTC. The genes are TRBV7-9 and TRBJ2-1, with 9 bases fitting TRBD1. The CDR3 extends over 16 amino acids. Germline V gene data show CDR1 as SEHNR and CDR2 as FQNEAQ (reference sequence). The V segment lost 5 bases and the J segment 0 bases; nucleotides outside the gene matches: 5.

J is TRBJ2-3 and V is TRBV18; tentatively, D is TRBD2 (5 bases). CDR3 length: 13 residues. In germline, CDR1 is KGHSH, CDR2 LQKENI. V gave up 3 bases and J gave up 10 bases, with 14 bases separating them. CDR3 sequence reads: CASSPLDSGAQYF. The DNA of the CDR3 is TGTGCCAGCTCACCTCTGGACTCTGGTGCGCAGTATTTT.

A few counts support this clonotype. V usage is TRBV6-1 and J usage is TRBJ2-3; 11 nucleotides align to TRBD2. Trimming at V came to 6 bases and at J to 2 bases, leaving 13 bases not matched to a gene. This CDR3 is 18 amino acids long. The germline CDR1 and CDR2 sequences are MNHNS and SASEGT. The CDR3 DNA follows: TGTGCCAGCAGACTAAACCCCCTAGCGGGGGGTTTCACAGATACGCAGTATTTT. Translation gives CASRLNPLAGGFTDTQYF.

To note about this clonotype: An end of the junction does not agree with germline; a read error may underlie this. The chain has TRBV20-1 and TRBJ2-1; D remains ambiguous. The germline V gene encodes CDR1 DFQATT and CDR2 SNEGSKA (reference sequence). The CDR3 is 11 amino acids. CDR3 region: CSAREWNEQFF. In nucleotides, the CDR3 is TGCAGTGCTCGAGAGTGGAATGAGCAGTTCTTC.

This chain uses TRBV14 with TRBJ2-3; 15 bases map to TRBD2. V lost 4 bases, J lost 5 bases, and 7 bases stayed unmatched. CDR3 length: 17 amino acids. CDR1 and CDR2 (germline): SGHDN, FVKESK. CDR3 in amino acids: CASSPGRTSGRVDTQYF. The CDR3 DNA follows: TGTGCCAGCAGCCCTGGACGGACTAGCGGGAGGGTAGATACGCAGTATTTT.